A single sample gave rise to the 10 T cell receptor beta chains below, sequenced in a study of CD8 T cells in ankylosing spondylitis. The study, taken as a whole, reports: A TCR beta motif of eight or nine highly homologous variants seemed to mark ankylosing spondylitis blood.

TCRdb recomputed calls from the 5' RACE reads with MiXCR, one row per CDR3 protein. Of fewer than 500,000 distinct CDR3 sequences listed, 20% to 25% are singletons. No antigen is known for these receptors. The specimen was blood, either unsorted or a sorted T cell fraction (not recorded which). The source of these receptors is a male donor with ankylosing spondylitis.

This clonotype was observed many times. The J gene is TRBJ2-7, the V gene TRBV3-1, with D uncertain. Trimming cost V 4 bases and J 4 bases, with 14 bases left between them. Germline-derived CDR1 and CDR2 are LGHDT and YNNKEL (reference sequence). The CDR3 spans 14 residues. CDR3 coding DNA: TGTGCCAGCAGCCCATCCGGCTGGCTATACGAGCAGTACTTC. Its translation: CASSPSGWLYEQYF.

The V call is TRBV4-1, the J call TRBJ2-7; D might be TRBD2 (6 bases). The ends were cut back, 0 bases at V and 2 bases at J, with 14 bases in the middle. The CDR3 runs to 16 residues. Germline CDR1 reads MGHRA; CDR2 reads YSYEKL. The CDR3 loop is CASSQDLAGNAYEQYF. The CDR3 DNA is TGCGCCAGCAGCCAAGATCTGGCGGGGAATGCCTACGAGCAGTACTTC.

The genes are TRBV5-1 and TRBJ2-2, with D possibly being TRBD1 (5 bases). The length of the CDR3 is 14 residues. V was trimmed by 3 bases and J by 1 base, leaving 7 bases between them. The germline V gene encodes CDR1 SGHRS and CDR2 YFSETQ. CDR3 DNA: TGCGCCAGCAGCTCGACAGTGAACACCGGGGAGCTGTTTTTT. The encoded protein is CASSSTVNTGELFF.

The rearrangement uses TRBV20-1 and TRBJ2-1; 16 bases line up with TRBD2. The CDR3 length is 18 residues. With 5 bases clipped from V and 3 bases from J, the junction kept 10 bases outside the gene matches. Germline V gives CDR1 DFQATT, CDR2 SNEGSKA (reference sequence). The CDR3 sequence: CSARPGLAGGPSYNEQFF. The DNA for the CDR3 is TGCAGTGCTCGACCGGGACTAGCGGGAGGGCCGAGCTACAATGAGCAGTTCTTC.

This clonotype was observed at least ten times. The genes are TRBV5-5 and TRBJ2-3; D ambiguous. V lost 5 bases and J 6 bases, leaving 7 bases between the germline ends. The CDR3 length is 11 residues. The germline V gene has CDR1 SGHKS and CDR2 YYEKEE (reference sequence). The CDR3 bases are TGTGCCAGCAGTTCAGGTGATACGCAGTATTTT. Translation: CASSSGDTQYF.

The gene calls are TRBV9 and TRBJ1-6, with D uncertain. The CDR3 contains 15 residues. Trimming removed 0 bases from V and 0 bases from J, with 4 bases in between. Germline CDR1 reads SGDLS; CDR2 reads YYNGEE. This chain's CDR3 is CASSVAPSYNSPLHF. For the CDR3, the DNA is TGTGCCAGCAGCGTAGCTCCCTCCTATAATTCACCCCTCCACTTT. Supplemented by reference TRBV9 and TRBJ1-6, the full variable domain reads DSGVTQTPKHLITATGQRVTLRCSPRSGDLSVYWYQQSLDQGLQFLIQYYNGEERAKGNILERFSAQQFPDLHSELNLSSLELGDSALYFCASSVAPSYNSPLHFGNGTRLTVT.

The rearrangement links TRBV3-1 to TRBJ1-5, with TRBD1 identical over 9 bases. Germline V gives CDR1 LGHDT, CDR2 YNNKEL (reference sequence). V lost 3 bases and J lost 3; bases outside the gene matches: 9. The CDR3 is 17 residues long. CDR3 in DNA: TGTGCCAGCAGCCACTATTCGACAGGGGGAGACAATCAGCCCCAGCATTTT. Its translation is CASSHYSTGGDNQPQHF.

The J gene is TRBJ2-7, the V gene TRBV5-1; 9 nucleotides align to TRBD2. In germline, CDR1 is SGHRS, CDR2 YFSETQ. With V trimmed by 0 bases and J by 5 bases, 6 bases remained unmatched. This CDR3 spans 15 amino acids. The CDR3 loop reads CASSLAASGTHEQYF. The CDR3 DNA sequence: TGCGCCAGCAGCTTGGCGGCTAGCGGGACCCACGAGCAGTACTTC.

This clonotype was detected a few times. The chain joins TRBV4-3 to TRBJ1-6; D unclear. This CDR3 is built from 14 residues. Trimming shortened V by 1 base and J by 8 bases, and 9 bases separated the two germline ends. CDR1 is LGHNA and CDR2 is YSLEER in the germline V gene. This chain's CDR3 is CASSQVLGDSPLHF. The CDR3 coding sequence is TGCGCCAGCAGCCAAGTGTTAGGTGATTCACCCCTCCACTTT.

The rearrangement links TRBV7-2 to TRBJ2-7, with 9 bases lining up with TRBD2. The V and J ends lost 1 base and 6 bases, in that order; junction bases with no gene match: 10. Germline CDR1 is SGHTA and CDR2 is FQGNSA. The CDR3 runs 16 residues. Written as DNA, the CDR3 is TGTGCCAGCAGCTTAGGCCAGCGGGGGGCCCAGGGCGAGCAGTACTTC. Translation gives CASSLGQRGAQGEQYF.